The clone carrying this TCR beta chain was found a few times. MiXCR, run by TCRdb on the 5' RACE reads, gives a single entry per CDR3 protein. Of a few hundred thousand distinct CDR3 sequences listed, 9.5% to 10% are singletons. This sample is drawn from a study of identical twins. Trimming removed 0 bases from V and 4 bases from J, with 15 bases in between. Per the germline V gene, CDR1 is SQVTM and CDR2 is ANQGSEA. This CDR3 is 15 amino acids long. Another study also made use of these data, one on yellow fever vaccine responses in identical twins.

Sequencing used PBMCs. The TCR was taken from a woman aged 18 to 35 in good health. This chain links TRBV29-1 with TRBJ1-1; D is uncertain. CDR3 nucleotide sequence: TGCAGCGTTGAAGATCCTTCAGGCCTTTCCACTGAAGCTTTCTTT. As protein: CSVEDPSGLSTEAFF.